One sample yielded the 21 T cell receptor beta chains listed below, sequenced in a study of T cell responses to AZD1222 COVID-19 vaccine. Measured with immunoSEQ multiplex PCR; TCRdb has only the in-frame clones, and not every one. The sample yields some 90,000 clones, more than 70% seen once. The sequences come from peripheral blood, collected on day 0 of AZD1222 vaccination. These receptors were collected from an adult in good health.

The rearrangement joins TRBV12-5 to TRBJ1-1, with D possibly being TRBD1 (6 bases). Trimming cost V 3 bases and J 5 bases, with 10 bases left between them. Looked up from germline, CDR1 is LGHNT and CDR2 is FRNRAP. The CDR3 consists of 13 residues. The CDR3 DNA reads TGTGCTAGTGGTTTACAGGGTGGGACTGAAGCTTTCTTT. Its protein product is CASGLQGGTEAFF.

This rearrangement joins TRBV28 to TRBJ2-7; D is unresolved. Trimming took off 4 bases at V and 3 bases at J, with 4 bases between the two ends. The CDR3 runs to 11 residues. Looked up from germline, CDR1 is MDHEN and CDR2 is SYDVKM. CDR3 in DNA: TGTGCCAGCAGTTCGTTCTACGAGCAGTACTTC. It is translated as CASSSFYEQYF.

The count of this clone is one. The rearrangement joins TRBV6-5 to TRBJ1-6; possibly TRBD1 for D (5 bases). Germline-derived CDR1 and CDR2 are MNHEY and SVGAGI. Trimming removed 2 bases from V and 13 bases from J, with 18 bases in between. The CDR3 is made up of 15 amino acids. CDR3: CASSYEMGRGVPLHF. The CDR3 DNA reads TGTGCCAGCAGTTACGAGATGGGACGGGGGGTCCCCCTCCACTTT.

V and J are TRBV6-5 and TRBJ1-6; D is possibly TRBD1 (6 bases). The length of the CDR3 is 14 residues. Per the germline V gene, CDR1 is MNHEY and CDR2 is SVGAGI. The ends were cut back, 7 bases at V and 6 bases at J, with 13 bases in the middle. CDR3 sequence: CASKAQDSNSPLHF. CDR3 DNA sequence: TGTGCCAGCAAGGCCCAGGACAGTAATTCACCCCTCCACTTT.

This clone has a single count. V and J are TRBV2 and TRBJ2-7; D unclear. This CDR3 has 14 amino acids. The germline gives CDR1 SNHLY, CDR2 FYNNEI. V was cut by 2 bases and J by 2 bases, with 10 bases left in between. The DNA for the CDR3 is TGTGCCAGCAGTGAAAGGCCCGCCACCTACGAGCAGTACTTC. Protein sequence: CASSERPATYEQYF.

The chain has TRBV4-1 and TRBJ2-7; no clear D gene. This CDR3 spans 14 amino acids. The V end lost 3 bases, the J end lost 5 bases, and 14 bases lay between the germline ends. Germline values: CDR1 MGHRA, CDR2 YSYEKL. The CDR3 here is CASSHGRVLDEQYF. In DNA form, the CDR3 reads TGCGCCAGCAGCCACGGCCGGGTTCTTGACGAGCAGTACTTC.

This clone was detected once. The chain combines TRBV2 with TRBJ1-6; D gene ambiguous. This CDR3 contains 15 residues. Germline V gene sequence: CDR1 SNHLY, CDR2 FYNNEI. V gave up 4 bases and J gave up 4 bases, with 11 bases separating them. The CDR3 region has the DNA TGTGCCAGCAGTGGGGCGGGAAGTTATAATTCACCCCTCCACTTT. It translates to CASSGAGSYNSPLHF.

V and J are TRBV7-2 and TRBJ1-1; 7 bases are shared with TRBD1. Germline CDR1 is SGHTA and CDR2 is FQGNSA. V gave up 5 bases and J gave up 6 bases; unmatched junction bases: 12. This CDR3 has 15 amino acids. CDR3 in DNA: TGTGCCAGCAGCCTCGAGACAGGGAGGCAGTCTGAAGCTTTCTTT. Translation: CASSLETGRQSEAFF.

This chain connects TRBV5-1 to TRBJ2-7; TRBD1 matches at 7 bases. The CDR3 spans 15 residues. V lost 0 bases, J lost 3 bases, and 6 bases stayed unmatched. The germline V gene encodes CDR1 SGHRS and CDR2 YFSETQ. CDR3: CASSLDGRGFYEQYF. DNA of the CDR3: TGCGCCAGCAGCTTGGATGGCAGGGGGTTCTACGAGCAGTACTTC. The whole variable domain, remainder taken from reference TRBV5-1 and TRBJ2-7, is KAGVTQTPRYLIKTRGQQVTLSCSPISGHRSVSWYQQTPGQGLQFLFEYFSETQRNKGNFPGRFSGRQFSNSRSEMNVSTLELGDSALYLCASSLDGRGFYEQYFGPGTRLTVT.

The chain links TRBV20-1 to TRBJ2-7; 8 nucleotides line up with TRBD1. From germline, CDR1 is DFQATT and CDR2 SNEGSKA (reference sequence). The CDR3 sequence is 11 residues long. Unmatched junction bases numbered 5, after V lost 3 bases and J lost 10 bases. CDR3 DNA: TGCAGTGCTAGGTCTGGGACAGGACAGTACTTC. This sequence encodes CSARSGTGQYF.

The V gene is TRBV18, the J gene TRBJ2-3; D uncertain. CDR1 and CDR2 from the germline V gene are KGHSH and LQKENI. The CDR3 extends over 12 amino acids. Trimming removed 7 bases at V and 4 bases at J, with 9 bases between. For the CDR3, the DNA is TGTGCCAGCTATCGCCCTTCAGATACGCAGTATTTT. It specifies CASYRPSDTQYF.

This sequence joins TRBV18 and TRBJ1-1; no clear D gene. The CDR3 extends over 15 amino acids. The V gene's germline CDR1 is KGHSH and CDR2 LQKENI. Between the trimmed V and J ends, which lost 3 bases and 4 bases, there was a span of 15 bases. The CDR3, as DNA: TGTGCCAGCTCACCGCCGGACCTATTAGGCACTGAAGCTTTCTTT. Its protein product is CASSPPDLLGTEAFF.

The chain employs TRBV7-2 and TRBJ2-5, with 12 bases lining up with TRBD2. Unmatched junction bases numbered 5, after V lost 3 bases and J lost 0 bases. From germline, CDR1 is SGHTA and CDR2 FQGNSA. This CDR3 has 17 amino acids. The CDR3 loop reads CASSFGLAGTYQETQYF. The CDR3 DNA follows: TGTGCCAGCAGCTTCGGACTAGCGGGGACGTACCAAGAGACCCAGTACTTC.

This clone was found once. The gene calls are TRBV6-1 and TRBJ2-7; D unresolved. The V and J ends lost 2 bases and 9 bases respectively, with 14 bases between them. The CDR3 contains 13 residues. Germline CDR1 MNHNS, CDR2 SASEGT. CDR3 in amino acids: CASSESRKTGQYF. DNA of the CDR3: TGTGCCAGCAGTGAAAGTAGGAAAACGGGGCAGTACTTC.

This clone has a single count. This chain uses TRBV6-5 with TRBJ1-5; D is unresolved. Germline V lookup: CDR1 MNHEY, CDR2 SVGAGI. V lost 0 bases, J lost 0 bases, and 6 bases lay in between. This CDR3 is 15 amino acids long. CDR3 DNA: TGTGCCAGCAGTTACTCTATAGCTAGCAATCAGCCCCAGCATTTT. Protein sequence: CASSYSIASNQPQHF.

V is TRBV7-8 and J is TRBJ2-7; D not certain. The CDR3 is 14 residues long. In germline, CDR1 is SGHVS, CDR2 FQNEAQ. V was clipped by 1 base and J by 3 bases, with 10 bases between them. CDR3 DNA sequence: TGTGCCAGCAGCTTAGTAGCAATGGGCTACGAGCAGTACTTC. Its protein product is CASSLVAMGYEQYF.

The rearrangement joins TRBV7-8 to TRBJ2-1; 13 nucleotides align to TRBD2. J was trimmed by 7 bases and V by 0 bases; bases with no gene match: 6. There are 17 residues in the CDR3. Germline loops: CDR1 SGHVS, CDR2 FQNEAQ. The CDR3 here is CASSLAAGLAGRNEQFF. The CDR3 region has the DNA TGTGCCAGCAGCTTAGCGGCGGGACTAGCGGGGAGAAATGAGCAGTTCTTC. Based on the CDR3 plus reference TRBV7-8 and TRBJ2-1, the full variable domain is GAGVSQSPRYKVAKRGQDVALRCDPISGHVSLFWYQQALGQGPEFLTYFQNEAQLDKSGLPSDRFFAERPEGSVSTLKIQRTQQEDSAVYLCASSLAAGLAGRNEQFFGPGTRLTVL.

The gene calls are TRBV6-5 and TRBJ1-2, with D maybe TRBD1 (5 bases). The CDR3 has 14 residues. Per the germline V gene, CDR1 is MNHEY and CDR2 is SVGAGI. Trimming cost V 4 bases and J 2 bases, with 11 bases left between them. CDR3 loop: CASSWGTDNYGYTF. The CDR3 DNA reads as TGTGCCAGCAGTTGGGGGACGGACAACTATGGCTACACCTTC.

Ten or more counts support this clone. This specimen includes other DNA sequences encoding the same CDR3. The chain recombines TRBV6-5 with TRBJ1-2; perhaps TRBD1 as D (5 bases). Trimming took off 2 bases at V and 7 bases at J, with 8 bases between the two ends. Germline V gives CDR1 MNHEY, CDR2 SVGAGI. The CDR3 consists of 12 residues. CDR3 protein: CASSYVGGGYTF. CDR3 coding DNA: TGTGCCAGCAGTTACGTCGGGGGTGGCTACACCTTC.

The V gene is TRBV25-1, the J gene TRBJ2-2; the match to TRBD1 covers 11 bases. In germline, CDR1 is MGHDK, CDR2 SYGVNS. This CDR3 has 18 amino acids. V lost 3 bases and J lost 0; bases outside the gene matches: 6. CDR3 loop: CASSDLTGQGANTGELFF. For the CDR3, the DNA is TGTGCCAGCAGTGATCTAACGGGACAGGGGGCGAACACCGGGGAGCTGTTTTTT.

The V and J genes are TRBV2 and TRBJ2-2; tentatively, D is TRBD1 or TRBD2 (6 bases each). V was clipped by 6 bases and J by 4 bases, with 12 bases between them. The CDR3 covers 14 residues. Germline V gene sequence: CDR1 SNHLY, CDR2 FYNNEI. CDR3 nucleotides: TGTGCCAGCAGGCGGGACATTTCCACCGGGGAGCTGTTTTTT. This gives the protein CASRRDISTGELFF.